This T cell receptor beta chain was sequenced during a study of T cell repertoires in cytomegalovirus infection. Study-wide points: The response measured ex vivo was dominated by TCR beta clonotypes (HLA-C-restricted and CMV-specific). Individuals carrying CMV plus the relevant HLA were identified by cumulative frequency of public TCR beta families.

From germline, CDR1 is SGHTA and CDR2 FQGNSA. CDR3 length equals 12 residues. TCRdb reanalysed the reads using MiXCR and keeps one entry per CDR3 protein. This sample yields 200,000 to 300,000 distinct CDR3 sequences, of which roughly 10% are seen a single time; about 14% belongs to the top ten. This clonotype was counted many times. Its antigen is not known. A read error may account for a junction end that differs from germline. The sequence came from a human donor in good health (CMV status not recorded). Some clones in this sample may be carry-over from other donors' samples. Sequenced: PBMCs. This chain joins TRBV7-2 and TRBJ2-3, with D perhaps TRBD2 (6 bases). CDR3 residues: CASSSRTTVGLF. The DNA for the CDR3 is TGTGCCAGCAGCTCGAGGACTACCGTGGGCCTTTTT.